This T cell receptor (beta chain) emerged from a study of beta chain features in type 1 diabetes. The overall study: Analysis included more than 90 million sorted cells drawn from all samples.

The investigators reverse transcribed all of the isolated RNA, so they sequenced expressed TCRB transcripts. Sequencing used immunoSEQ multiplex PCR; TCRdb keeps in-frame clones, though not all of them. The data show approximately 260,000 clones, 24% seen once. Study results and caveats: Among patients, naive, central memory and Treg TCRB repertoires appeared more similar than among healthy donors. Shortening of TCRB CDR3s, moderate but significant, appeared in all four CD4+ subsets of Type 1 diabetes patients. At VDJ recombination sites, type 1 diabetes patients had fewer insertions and more deleted nucleotides.

This clone was counted between two and nine times. Its cognate antigen is unknown. Germline-derived CDR1 and CDR2 are SQVTM and ANQGSEA. CDR3 length: 14 amino acids. Trimming removed 4 bases at V and 1 base at J, with 12 bases between. Purity (above 95%) was reached by all sorted populations. This receptor was identified in a woman aged 25-40 years with type 1 diabetes. Sequences were obtained from naive CD4+ T cells from blood. The V gene is TRBV29-1, the J gene TRBJ2-3; no reliable D call. CDR3 amino acids: CSVGGPLRTDTQYF. CDR3 DNA: TGCAGCGTTGGAGGTCCCCTTCGCACAGATACGCAGTATTTT.